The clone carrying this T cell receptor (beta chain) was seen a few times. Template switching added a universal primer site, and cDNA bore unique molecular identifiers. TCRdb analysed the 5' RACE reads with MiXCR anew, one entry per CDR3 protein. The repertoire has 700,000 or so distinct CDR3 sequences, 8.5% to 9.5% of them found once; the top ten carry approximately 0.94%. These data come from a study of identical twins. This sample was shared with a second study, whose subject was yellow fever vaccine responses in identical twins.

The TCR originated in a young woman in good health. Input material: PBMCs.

CDR3 in DNA: TGCAGCGCGGTTAGCGGGACAGATACGCAGTATTTT. Its translation is CSAVSGTDTQYF. The chain carries TRBV29-1 and TRBJ2-3; TRBD2 agrees at 7 bases. Germline CDR1 and CDR2: SQVTM and ANQGSEA. With 7 bases clipped from V and 3 bases from J, the junction kept 4 bases outside the gene matches. The CDR3 has 12 residues.